Listed here are 18 T cell receptor beta chains from one sample, sequenced in a study of spatial heterogeneity in lung cancer. TCRdb fed the 5' RACE reads into MiXCR, producing one record per CDR3 protein. The sample lists about 17,000 distinct CDR3 sequences, over 15% seen once, with over 5% in the top ten. Time point described: blood at routine non-recurrence follow-up after resection. Specimen: PBMCs, collected at follow-up. Source of these receptors: a male donor with early-stage non-small cell lung cancer.

In this sample, this clonotype turned up many times. This chain joins TRBV13 and TRBJ2-3; D is uncertain. V lost 7 bases and J lost 3, with 14 bases in between. Germline assignment: CDR1 PRHDT and CDR2 FYEKMQ (reference sequence). The CDR3 is made up of 14 amino acids. Written as DNA, the CDR3 is TGTGCCAGCACCAGAGGCTTCACAACAGATACGCAGTATTTT. It encodes CASTRGFTTDTQYF.

This clonotype has at least ten counts. The V call is TRBV20-1, the J call TRBJ2-6; D remains unclear. This CDR3 is 15 amino acids long. Germline CDR1 reads DFQATT; CDR2 reads SNEGSKA (reference sequence). V lost 3 bases to trimming and J lost 1 base, with 10 bases between them. CDR3 in DNA: TGCAGTGCTAGTTGGTACGGGTCTGGGGCCAACGTCCTGACTTTC. Translation: CSASWYGSGANVLTF.

This clonotype was counted ten times or more. V and J are TRBV6-5 and TRBJ2-4; D possibly matches TRBD1 or TRBD2 (5 bases each). The ends were cut back, 5 bases at V and 7 bases at J, with 18 bases in the middle. The V gene's germline CDR1 is MNHEY and CDR2 SVGAGI. CDR3 length equals 15 residues. The CDR3 DNA reads as TGTGCCAGCAGTAAAACCCACGGGACCGGGAACATTCAGTACTTC. It specifies CASSKTHGTGNIQYF.

This chain joins TRBV6-1 and TRBJ1-5; D is uncertain. V was trimmed by 7 bases and J by 0 bases, leaving 10 bases between them. This CDR3 has 14 residues. The V gene's germline CDR1 is MNHNS and CDR2 SASEGT. The CDR3 sequence is CASTLQNSNQPQHF. Written as DNA, the CDR3 is TGTGCCAGCACCCTACAGAATAGCAATCAGCCCCAGCATTTT.

This clonotype was counted only a few times. V gene TRBV7-6 combines with J gene TRBJ1-5, with D maybe TRBD1 (5 bases). This CDR3 is 13 amino acids long. Germline-derived CDR1 and CDR2 are SGHVS and FNYEAQ. Trimming cost V 2 bases and J 10 bases, with 12 bases left between them. The CDR3 coding sequence is TGTGCCAGCAGCTTAACCGACGGGGGTCCCCAGCATTTT. It specifies CASSLTDGGPQHF. The whole variable domain, filled in from reference TRBV7-6 and TRBJ1-5, reads GAGVSQSPRYKVTKRGQDVALRCDPISGHVSLYWYRQALGQGPEFLTYFNYEAQQDKSGLPNDRFSAERPEGSISTLTIQRTEQRDSAMYRCASSLTDGGPQHFGDGTRLSIL.

The chain links TRBV27 to TRBJ2-7; maybe TRBD2 (5 bases). Per the germline V gene, CDR1 is MNHEY and CDR2 is SMNVEV (reference sequence). The CDR3 sequence is 12 residues long. V was shortened by 6 bases and J by 3 bases, with 9 bases between the two germline ends. CDR3 nucleotide sequence: TGTGCCAGCAGCTCCCGGGGCTACGAGCAGTACTTC. This encodes CASSSRGYEQYF.

This clonotype occurred a few times. The gene calls are TRBV19 and TRBJ1-5, with 8 bases that match TRBD1. Trimming took 7 bases from V and 0 from J; bases not matched to a gene: 8. The germline gives CDR1 LNHDA, CDR2 SQIVND (reference sequence). This CDR3 is 16 amino acids long. DNA for the CDR3: TGTGCCAGTACTCGGGACAGGTTCTATAGCAATCAGCCCCAGCATTTT. Its translation is CASTRDRFYSNQPQHF. Together with reference TRBV19 and TRBJ1-5, the CDR3 gives the full variable domain: DGGITQSPKYLFRKEGQNVTLSCEQNLNHDAMYWYRQDPGQGLRLIYYSQIVNDFQKGDIAEGYSVSREKKESFPLTVTSAQKNPTAFYLCASTRDRFYSNQPQHFGDGTRLSIL.

By proportion, this clonotype is medium-sized. This chain links TRBV19 with TRBJ2-6, with D hard to call. Trimming pared 8 bases from V and 2 bases from J, leaving 22 bases between. This CDR3 region has 18 residues. Germline V gene sequence: CDR1 LNHDA, CDR2 SQIVND (reference sequence). The CDR3 region has the DNA TGTGCCAGTGAATCCCTACCCCCGGACCAAACTGGGGCCAACGTCCTGACTTTC. Its protein product is CASESLPPDQTGANVLTF.

A note on this clonotype: Since a much larger clone is just one base distant, this may be a read error. The chain combines TRBV9 with TRBJ2-2; D might be TRBD1 (6 bases). Germline CDR1 and CDR2: SGDLS and YYNGEE. The ends were cut back, 4 bases at V and 7 bases at J, with 17 bases in the middle. The CDR3 runs 15 residues. DNA of the CDR3: TGTGCCAGCAGCCAGGGGCAGAGGTCAGGCGGGGAGCTGTTTTTT. Protein product: CASSQGQRSGGELFF. The full variable domain, its missing parts supplied by reference TRBV9 and TRBJ2-2, is DSGVTQTPKHLITATGQRVTLRCSPRSGDLSVYWYQQSLDQGLQFLIQYYNGEERAKGNILERFSAQQFPDLHSELNLSSLELGDSALYFCASSQGQRSGGELFFGEGSRLTVL.

Here the CDR3 reads CSVVRYSSANTGELFF. The CDR3 bases are TGCAGCGTTGTCAGGTATAGCAGCGCGAACACCGGGGAGCTGTTTTTT. The chain joins TRBV29-1 to TRBJ2-2; no clear D. Trimming pared 4 bases from V and 0 bases from J, leaving 15 bases between. Germline V lookup: CDR1 SQVTM, CDR2 ANQGSEA. CDR3 length: 16 residues.

This clonotype was seen a few times. The chain couples TRBV12-3 or TRBV12-4 to TRBJ2-1; no definite D call. The CDR3 totals 15 residues. Trimming took 1 base from V and 0 from J, leaving 7 bases between them. The CDR3, as DNA: TGTGCCAGCAGTTTAGTGTTGAGCTCCTACAATGAGCAGTTCTTC. Protein: CASSLVLSSYNEQFF.

J is TRBJ2-2 and V is TRBV4-2, with TRBD2 matching 7 bases. Looked up from germline, CDR1 is LGHNA and CDR2 is YNFKEQ. The CDR3 sequence is 17 residues long. The V segment lost 0 bases and the J segment 5 bases; nucleotides outside the gene matches: 9. The CDR3 loop is CASSQDRERGDTGELFF. In DNA form, the CDR3 reads TGTGCCAGCAGCCAAGATAGGGAGCGGGGAGATACCGGGGAGCTGTTTTTT.

V is TRBV2 and J is TRBJ2-6; TRBD1 might be the D (6 bases). V lost 7 bases to trimming and J lost 0 bases, with 7 bases between them. This CDR3 spans 14 amino acids. CDR1 SNHLY and CDR2 FYNNEI come from the germline V gene. The CDR3: CASTGDSGANVLTF. The DNA for the CDR3 is TGTGCCAGCACAGGGGACTCTGGGGCCAACGTCCTGACTTTC.

At least ten counts were recorded for this clonotype. The chain has TRBV10-3 and TRBJ1-5, with D hard to call. CDR1 is ENHRY, CDR2 SYGVKD, per germline. V gave up 9 bases and J gave up 5 bases, with 8 bases separating them. This CDR3 region has 11 residues. The CDR3 DNA sequence: TGTGCCATTGGTTACGATCAGCCCCAGCATTTT. Its translation: CAIGYDQPQHF.

A note on this clonotype: The conserved final phenylalanine or tryptophan is absent from the CDR3, which likely points to a read error. This sequence joins TRBV7-7 and TRBJ2-5, with D tentatively TRBD1 (6 bases). This CDR3 contains 12 residues. Looked up from germline, CDR1 is SSHAT and CDR2 is FNYEAQ (reference sequence). CDR3 nucleotides: TGTGCTAGCAGCTCAACAGGGGAGACCCAGTACTCC. Protein: CASSSTGETQYS.

The V gene is TRBV12-3 or TRBV12-4, the J gene TRBJ1-1; D uncertain. This CDR3 is built from 10 residues. Trimming cost V 6 bases and J 7 bases, with 6 bases left between them. The CDR3 sequence is CASRDLEAFF. The CDR3 DNA reads TGTGCCAGCAGGGACCTTGAAGCTTTCTTT.

This clonotype was observed a few times. The rearrangement links TRBV12-3 or TRBV12-4 to TRBJ1-2, with 9 bases lining up with TRBD1. The junction had 5 bases not matched to a gene; V was cut back by 2 bases and J by 4 bases. The CDR3 runs 15 residues. The CDR3 sequence is CASSLTGGSLYGYTF. As DNA, the CDR3 is TGTGCCAGCAGTTTAACAGGGGGCTCCCTCTATGGCTACACCTTC.

Ten or more counts support this clonotype. This chain joins TRBV5-1 and TRBJ1-4; D call uncertain. Germline assignment: CDR1 SGHRS and CDR2 YFSETQ. Trimming took off 4 bases at V and 6 bases at J, with 10 bases between the two ends. This CDR3 comprises 13 residues. DNA for the CDR3: TGCGCCAGCAGCGTTGGGATCCATGAAAAACTGTTTTTT. Translating it yields CASSVGIHEKLFF.